This TCR beta chain was documented in a study of radiation and T cells in renal cell carcinoma (dated by TCRdb to 2020 to 2021). With regard to the full study: The samples were obtained from a clinical trial, where primary renal cell carcinomas were treated with 15 Gy stereotactic body radiation therapy and then removed by nephrectomy 4 weeks afterward. TCR beta sequencing covered around 50 samples in total, comprising approximately 26 tumors and roughly 27 peripheral blood samples. Across all 50 or so samples, 4,016,671 unique CDR3 nucleotide sequences encoding about 2.7 million unique CDR3 amino acid sequences were identified.

About this clone: What this receptor recognizes is not known. One base away there is no much larger clone; base qualities are not given.

This specimen's time point label, interpreted: baseline pretreatment blood. According to the study, the label for this sample's treatment or condition signals: 15 Gy SBRT to primary tumor, nephrectomy 4 weeks later. To follow tumor-enriched clonotypes, serial peripheral blood was collected from radiation-treated patients at baseline and at 2 weeks and 4 weeks after SBRT. Every patient's renal cell carcinoma showed clear cell pathology. Genomic DNA for TCR sequencing was prepared using the QIAamp DNA Blood Mini Kit (Qiagen). Only samples passing all quality control checks were included in the analyses. The immunoSEQ kit was used, according to the manufacturer's recommendations, to generate TCR beta libraries from genomic DNA. To prepare libraries, a first multiplex PCR with proprietary primers was run, followed by a second PCR that added unique barcodes, and a bead cleanup was done after each round. A kit-provided positive control reaction and a negative control reaction were included in every sample batch. The final libraries were assessed on an Agilent 4200 TapeStation D1000 ScreenTape, pooled by volume, and quantified by qPCR. Sequencing was performed on an Illumina NextSeq500 using a MidOutput 150-cycle cartridge, with 156 Read1 cycles, 15 Index1 cycles, and the kit custom primers. The pooled library was loaded at around 1 pM with an approximately 21% PhiX control spike-in. The authors processed their data as follows. Vendor-processed data were analyzed in R, with a clonotype defined as all T cells sharing the same CDR3 nucleotide sequence. In the clone abundance analyses, frequencies were normalized to the 10,000 most abundant clones in each sample. Public T cell clones, averaging fewer than five per sample, were removed before analysis. Tumor-enriched clonotypes and baseline blood-enriched clonotypes were defined as those with an abundance difference of at least 32-fold between compartments. Clonotypes expanded or contracted between blood time points were identified with a beta-binomial differential abundance model. Tumor-blood repertoire similarity was measured with the Baroni-Urbani and Buser coefficient, and groups were compared using two-tailed Wilcoxon tests in R. Here the immuneACCESS table is served through TCRdb, limited to in-frame sequences with V and J called. Missing clones are a known gap in these copies; in checked studies unresolved V genes cover under half, and the rest lacks a known reason. That table gives V, J and clone size, and the DNA gave D and trimming. Present in this sample are 100,000 to 150,000 clones, roughly four fifths of which were seen just once. Together, the top ten hold around 3% of the sample.

Findings and caveats that apply to the study as a whole: Blood repertoire dynamics were not followed beyond 4 weeks after treatment. With a single-armed trial design, the study had no way to address how radiation dose or scheduling affects the TCR repertoire. In blood, the top tumor clonotypes increased between baseline and 2 weeks post-radiation and then shrank by 4 weeks, which suggests that tumor-resident clones expanded only transiently. Because no pretreatment tumor biopsies were available, whether clonotypes were present in the tumor at baseline could not be determined.

The CDR3 covers 15 residues, taking in both the cysteine and the phenylalanine. The CDR3 DNA has 45 bases and is translated from base 1. From a lookup of the germline V gene, CDR1 and CDR2 are SGDLS and YYNGEE. V gives up 4 bases and J gives up 6 bases, and the segment between their germline ends measures 19 bases. This sequence was found in a woman in her fifties or sixties with renal cell carcinoma. The material sequenced was blood, taken from a patient whose treatment included radiotherapy and nephrectomy. The V and J segments used are TRBV9 and TRBJ1-2, with TRBD1 as a weak D call on 6 bases. The CDR3 region reads CASSSNREGADGYTF. Read as DNA, the sequence is TGTGCCAGCAGCTCCAACAGGGAAGGGGCCGATGGCTACACCTTC.